One and the same sample provided the 17 T cell receptor beta chains below, sequenced in a study of CD4 T cells in relation to SARS-CoV-2 and coronaviruses. TCRdb's copy holds only in-frame clones and misses some; the assay was immunoSEQ multiplex PCR. The sample lists approximately 17,000 clones, roughly 74% seen once, with roughly a sixth in the top ten. CD4+ T cells from unexposed donors were obtained before the COVID-19 pandemic (2011-2018). Isolation of CD4+ T cells took place after approximately eleven days in culture. Their antigens are not known. Material: CD4+ T cells from PBMCs, cultured in vitro. These receptors originate from a human donor in good health.

The rearrangement joins TRBV9 to TRBJ2-6, with D maybe TRBD2 (5 bases). The CDR3 is 16 amino acids. Germline CDR1 SGDLS, CDR2 YYNGEE. V gave up 5 bases and J gave up 1 base, with 13 bases separating them. This CDR3 reads CASRDGLGSGANVLTF. CDR3 nucleotides: TGTGCCAGCAGAGATGGACTGGGGTCTGGGGCCAACGTCCTGACTTTC.

The chain links TRBV7-2 to TRBJ1-6; 7 bases map to TRBD1. Trimming cost V 0 bases and J 7 bases; bases outside gene matches: 6. The CDR3 length is 16 residues. The V gene's germline CDR1 is SGHTA and CDR2 FQGNSA. This chain's CDR3 is CASSLAAGGRNSPLHF. In nucleotides, the CDR3 is TGTGCCAGCAGCTTAGCGGCAGGGGGGAGGAATTCACCCCTCCACTTT.

This clone has more than one count but fewer than ten. J is TRBJ1-3 and V is TRBV28; no definite D call. The germline V and J ends were trimmed by 2 bases and 0 bases, with 14 bases remaining between them. Germline values: CDR1 MDHEN, CDR2 SYDVKM. The CDR3 is 17 amino acids. This chain's CDR3 is CASSLGGVLSSGNTIYF. CDR3 coding DNA: TGTGCCAGCAGTTTAGGCGGTGTTCTGAGCTCTGGAAACACCATATATTTT.

The chain carries TRBV7-9 and TRBJ1-1; 7 nucleotides line up with TRBD1. The germline V gene has CDR1 SEHNR and CDR2 FQNEAQ (reference sequence). Trimming at V came to 5 bases and at J to 3 bases, leaving 6 bases not matched to a gene. The CDR3 covers 14 residues. CDR3 sequence reads: CASSLGTDYTEAFF. CDR3 sequence (DNA): TGTGCCAGCAGCCTCGGGACAGACTACACTGAAGCTTTCTTT.

The chain couples TRBV30 to TRBJ2-7; 7 bases fit TRBD2. The V gene end was trimmed by 3 bases and the J gene end by 2 bases; junction bases not matched to a gene: 16. The CDR3 loop spans 17 amino acids. Germline values: CDR1 GTSNPN, CDR2 SVGIG (reference sequence). This CDR3 is CAWRGGSGKDRAYEQYF. The CDR3 DNA reads as TGTGCCTGGAGGGGGGGAAGCGGGAAGGATAGGGCCTACGAGCAGTACTTC.

The J gene is TRBJ1-4, the V gene TRBV5-6; TRBD1 might be the D (5 bases). This CDR3 is 13 amino acids long. Germline loops: CDR1 SGHDT, CDR2 YYEEEE. V was clipped by 5 bases and J by 8 bases, with 13 bases between them. The CDR3 nucleotides read TGTGCCAGCAGACTTCAGGGAGGGGAAAAACTGTTTTTT. Amino acids: CASRLQGGEKLFF.

The rearrangement links TRBV11-3 to TRBJ2-2, with D hard to call. V was trimmed by 2 bases and J by 6 bases, leaving 13 bases between them. The CDR3 is 15 residues long. In germline, CDR1 is SGHNT, CDR2 YENEEA. DNA for the CDR3: TGTGCCAGCAGCTTATCTGGGGTTAACGCCGGGGAGCTGTTTTTT. Residues: CASSLSGVNAGELFF.

The chain links TRBV14 to TRBJ2-3, with TRBD1 as a possible D gene (6 bases). This CDR3 contains 16 residues. Looked up from germline, CDR1 is SGHDN and CDR2 is FVKESK. Trimming took off 4 bases at V and 5 bases at J, with 19 bases between the two ends. For the CDR3, the DNA is TGTGCCAGCAGCCGGTTTGATCCAGGGGCGGGAGATACGCAGTATTTT. This translates into CASSRFDPGAGDTQYF. Supplemented by reference TRBV14 and TRBJ2-3, the full variable domain reads EAGVTQFPSHSVIEKGQTVTLRCDPISGHDNLYWYRRVMGKEIKFLLHFVKESKQDESGMPNNRFLAERTGGTYSTLKVQPAELEDSGVYFCASSRFDPGAGDTQYFGPGTRLTVL.

This sequence joins TRBV7-3 and TRBJ2-2, with 8 bases matching TRBD1. The length of the CDR3 is 16 residues. The germline V gene encodes CDR1 SGHTA and CDR2 FQGTGA. V shed 5 bases, J shed 3 bases, and the junction held 8 bases outside the gene matches. CDR3 sequence: CASSLRTGLDTGELFF. CDR3 nucleotides: TGTGCCAGCAGCCTCCGGACAGGGCTAGACACCGGGGAGCTGTTTTTT.

The rearrangement uses TRBV6-5 and TRBJ2-1, with 9 bases identical to TRBD1. Germline CDR1 MNHEY, CDR2 SVGAGI. V lost 6 bases, J lost 6 bases, and 6 bases stayed unmatched. This CDR3 is 14 amino acids long. The CDR3 reads CASRRDRGGNEQFF. CDR3 in DNA: TGTGCCAGCAGACGTGACAGGGGGGGCAATGAGCAGTTCTTC.

This clone has only a few counts. V and J are TRBV6-4 and TRBJ2-2; 11 nucleotides agree with TRBD1. With V trimmed by 6 bases and J by 3 bases, 0 bases remained unmatched. Germline lookup yields CDR1 MRHNA and CDR2 SNTAGT. CDR3 length equals 14 residues. As DNA, the CDR3 is TGTGCCAGCAGGGGACAGGGGGACACCGGGGAGCTGTTTTTT. Translated, it gives CASRGQGDTGELFF.

CDR3 sequence: CASSGQGAQVAYGYTF. In nucleotides, the CDR3 is TGTGCCAGTAGCGGACAGGGGGCGCAGGTTGCCTATGGCTACACCTTC. The V gene is TRBV19, the J gene TRBJ1-2; the match to TRBD1 covers 11 bases. Unmatched junction bases numbered 10, after V lost 6 bases and J lost 4 bases. The CDR3 runs 16 residues. Germline CDR1 and CDR2: LNHDA and SQIVND (reference sequence). Supplemented by reference TRBV19 and TRBJ1-2, the full variable domain reads DGGITQSPKYLFRKEGQNVTLSCEQNLNHDAMYWYRQDPGQGLRLIYYSQIVNDFQKGDIAEGYSVSREKKESFPLTVTSAQKNPTAFYLCASSGQGAQVAYGYTFGSGTRLTVV.

The V gene is TRBV10-3, the J gene TRBJ1-1; no reliable D call. The CDR3 is made up of 12 amino acids. Trimming removed 2 bases from V and 6 bases from J, with 7 bases in between. Germline CDR1 and CDR2: ENHRY and SYGVKD. The DNA for the CDR3 is TGTGCCATCAGTGAGGGAGACTCTGAAGCTTTCTTT. It yields the protein CAISEGDSEAFF.

This sequence joins TRBV19 and TRBJ2-5, with TRBD1 matching over 7 bases. This CDR3 has 13 amino acids. Germline V lookup: CDR1 LNHDA, CDR2 SQIVND (reference sequence). The V and J ends lost 6 bases and 1 base, in that order; junction bases with no gene match: 2. The CDR3 protein is CASRGTAQETQYF. CDR3 nucleotides: TGTGCCAGTAGAGGGACAGCCCAAGAGACCCAGTACTTC.

This clone was seen only once. The CDR3 DNA sequence: TGTGCCAGCAGCCCTGGGACAGGGAACTACGAGCAGTACTTC. Amino acid sequence: CASSPGTGNYEQYF. The V and J genes are TRBV28 and TRBJ2-7, with 9 positions matching TRBD1. This CDR3 contains 14 residues. Germline V gene lookup returns CDR1 MDHEN and CDR2 SYDVKM. Trimming removed 6 bases from V and 3 bases from J; junction bases left unmatched: 6.

The chain is built from TRBV19 and TRBJ2-7; D not resolved. Germline CDR1 is LNHDA and CDR2 is SQIVND (reference sequence). Trimming pared 1 base from V and 1 base from J, leaving 8 bases between. The CDR3 has 14 amino acids. Here the CDR3 reads CASSIASSSYEQYF. The CDR3 DNA follows: TGTGCCAGTAGTATAGCCAGCTCTTCCTACGAGCAGTACTTC.

The chain joins TRBV5-1 to TRBJ2-7, with TRBD2 as a possible D gene (6 bases). Germline CDR1 and CDR2: SGHRS and YFSETQ. The CDR3 extends over 13 amino acids. Trimming left V 0 bases short and J 9 bases short, with 13 bases between. CDR3 nucleotide sequence: TGCGCCAGCAGCTTGGATGGGAGAGCGGGGCAGTACTTC. As protein: CASSLDGRAGQYF.